This is a list of T cell receptor beta chains from one sample in a study of chemoradiotherapy in HPV16-positive cancers. Libraries were prepared by immunoSEQ multiplex PCR; TCRdb keeps only in-frame clonotypes and omits some of them. Among about 53,000 clones listed, around nine tenths were seen once. Sequenced material: blood, taken from a patient who underwent chemoradiotherapy. These receptors were taken from a human donor with HPV-associated anogenital cancer. Both conserved end residues are part of each CDR3. The order of the fields is clone size, D gene, J gene, V gene, CDR3 protein, CDR3 DNA. The D gene is left open where the match is weak. Part of the rows lack a size; the others show once, few, many or a class for expanded clones.

NA	TRBD1	TRBJ1-1	TRBV11-2	CASTLTGGGPWNTEAFF	TGTGCCAGCACCCTGACAGGGGGAGGCCCCTGGAACACTGAAGCTTTCTTT
NA	TRBD2	TRBJ2-5	TRBV10-3	CAISEMGGPEQETQYF	TGTGCCATCAGTGAGATGGGAGGGCCGGAACAAGAGACCCAGTACTTC
NA	NA	TRBJ2-1	TRBV19	CASTPGQGEKGRNEQFF	TGTGCCAGTACCCCCGGGCAAGGGGAGAAGGGGCGGAATGAGCAGTTCTTC
NA	TRBD1	TRBJ2-4	TRBV4-1	CASSGTALAKNIQYF	TGCGCCAGCAGCGGGACAGCTCTAGCCAAAAACATTCAGTACTTC
NA	TRBD2	TRBJ2-5	TRBV9	CASSVAATSGLQETQYF	TGTGCCAGCAGCGTAGCTGCGACTAGCGGGCTCCAAGAGACCCAGTACTTC
NA	NA	TRBJ1-3	TRBV30	CAWSIVSGNTIYF	TGTGCCTGGAGTATCGTCTCTGGAAACACCATATATTTT
NA	TRBD1	TRBJ1-2	TRBV5-1	CASSWDRANYGYTF	TGCGCCAGCAGCTGGGACAGGGCTAACTATGGCTACACCTTC
NA	NA	TRBJ1-2	TRBV4-3	CASSQDPSYGYTF	TGCGCCAGCAGCCAAGATCCCAGCTATGGCTACACCTTC
NA	NA	TRBJ2-7	TRBV19	CASSIGGRVYEQYF	TGTGCCAGTAGTATTGGTGGCAGGGTGTACGAGCAGTACTTC
NA	TRBD1	TRBJ1-5	TRBV4-3	CASSRGTGSQPQHF	TGCGCCAGCAGCCGAGGGACAGGGAGTCAGCCCCAGCATTTT
NA	NA	TRBJ1-1	TRBV6-5	CASVGNTEAFF	TGTGCCAGCGTCGGGAACACTGAAGCTTTCTTT
once	TRBD2	TRBJ2-1	TRBV19	CASTTGASGRYNEQFF	TGTGCCAGTACCACTGGGGCTAGCGGGAGATACAATGAGCAGTTCTTC
NA	NA	TRBJ2-2	TRBV7-9	CASSGGRNTGELFF	TGTGCCAGCAGCGGGGGGCGGAACACCGGGGAGCTGTTTTTT
NA	NA	TRBJ2-1	TRBV7-8	CASSSGWESSYNEQFF	TGTGCCAGCAGCTCTGGGTGGGAAAGCTCCTACAATGAGCAGTTCTTC
NA	NA	TRBJ2-3	TRBV7-9	CASSSRSGGGTDTQYF	TGTGCCAGCAGCTCCCGGTCGGGCGGGGGCACAGATACGCAGTATTTT
NA	NA	TRBJ2-2	TRBV9	CASSPLQGLTGELFF	TGTGCCAGCAGCCCATTGCAGGGTTTGACCGGGGAGCTGTTTTTT
NA	NA	TRBJ1-5	TRBV7-2	CASSRDRLGVPQHF	TGTGCCAGCAGCCGCGACAGGCTCGGGGTGCCCCAGCATTTT
NA	NA	TRBJ1-1	TRBV19	CASSILRINTEAFF	TGTGCCAGTAGTATTCTACGGATAAACACTGAAGCTTTCTTT
NA	NA	TRBJ1-1	TRBV4-1	CASSQVPDEAFF	TGCGCCAGCAGCCAAGTACCAGACGAAGCTTTCTTT
NA	NA	TRBJ2-1	TRBV9	CASSPPDRYNEQFF	TGTGCCAGCAGCCCTCCCGACAGGTACAATGAGCAGTTCTTC
NA	TRBD2	TRBJ2-3	TRBV7-6	CASSFQPGLAGASGTQYF	TGTGCCAGCAGCTTCCAACCAGGACTAGCGGGGGCGTCGGGTACGCAGTATTTT
NA	NA	TRBJ1-1	TRBV6-6	CASTLGGGPGTEAFF	TGTGCCAGCACCCTAGGGGGGGGGCCGGGCACTGAAGCTTTCTTT
once	TRBD2	TRBJ2-1	TRBV7-8	CASSPLAGGPDEQFF	TGTGCCAGCAGCCCGCTAGCGGGGGGGCCGGATGAGCAGTTCTTC
NA	NA	TRBJ2-7	TRBV7-9	CASRTGNYEQYF	TGTGCCAGCAGAACAGGGAACTACGAGCAGTACTTC
NA	TRBD2	TRBJ2-5	TRBV7-3	CASSLTSGLAGGSSETQYF	TGTGCCAGCAGCTTAACCTCGGGACTAGCGGGAGGGAGTAGTGAGACCCAGTACTTC
few	TRBD1	TRBJ1-4	TRBV2	CASSVDRVAGEKLFF	TGTGCCAGCAGTGTAGACAGGGTGGCAGGTGAAAAACTGTTTTTT
NA	NA	TRBJ1-2	TRBV9	CASSPGTDYGYTF	TGTGCCAGCAGCCCGGGGACGGACTATGGCTACACCTTC
few	NA	TRBJ2-1	TRBV6-5	CASSYVRTDNEQFF	TGTGCCAGCAGTTACGTTCGGACTGACAATGAGCAGTTCTTC
once	TRBD2	TRBJ2-1	TRBV4-1	CASSQGLAGPYNEQFF	TGCGCCAGCAGCCAAGGACTAGCGGGACCATACAATGAGCAGTTCTTC
NA	NA	TRBJ1-2	TRBV5-6	CASSPGTSYGYTF	TGTGCCAGCAGCCCAGGAACGTCATATGGCTACACCTTC
NA	NA	TRBJ1-1	TRBV4-3	CASSQEGGGSEAFF	TGCGCCAGCAGCCAAGAGGGGGGGGGTTCTGAAGCTTTCTTT
once	TRBD1	TRBJ1-2	TRBV12-5	CASGLQGAPGYTF	TGTGCTAGTGGTCTACAGGGGGCGCCTGGCTACACCTTC
NA	NA	TRBJ2-7	TRBV5-6	CASSSLIAYEQYF	TGTGCCAGCAGCTCCCTGATTGCCTACGAGCAGTACTTC
NA	NA	TRBJ2-5	TRBV9	CASSVGGETQYF	TGTGCCAGCAGCGTTGGGGGGGAGACCCAGTACTTC
NA	NA	TRBJ2-2	TRBV4-2	CASSQSTGELFF	TGTGCCAGCAGCCAGTCCACCGGGGAGCTGTTTTTT
NA	NA	TRBJ1-2	TRBV27	CASSPSATSWGYTF	TGTGCCAGCAGTCCGTCCGCAACAAGCTGGGGCTACACCTTC
once	NA	TRBJ2-3	TRBV12-5	CASGLEGRAGYGTDTQYF	TGTGCTAGTGGTTTGGAGGGGCGGGCAGGCTATGGGACAGATACGCAGTATTTT
medium-sized	TRBD2	TRBJ2-1	TRBV6-1	CASSDGASGSDEQFF	TGTGCCAGCAGTGACGGAGCTAGCGGGTCCGATGAGCAGTTCTTC
few	TRBD1	TRBJ2-1	TRBV6-5	CASSYLGQGYNEQFF	TGTGCCAGCAGTTACTTGGGACAGGGCTACAATGAGCAGTTCTTC
NA	TRBD2	TRBJ2-3	TRBV5-3	CARSFGLVTDTQYF	TGTGCCAGAAGCTTCGGACTAGTAACAGATACGCAGTATTTT
NA	NA	TRBJ1-4	TRBV6-6	CASILSPVGSEKLFF	TGTGCCAGCATTCTCAGCCCGGTAGGATCTGAAAAACTGTTTTTT
NA	TRBD1	TRBJ1-3	TRBV7-9	CASTDRASGNTIYF	TGTGCCAGCACCGACAGGGCCTCTGGAAACACCATATATTTT
NA	NA	TRBJ2-3	TRBV30	CAWRRGLSTDTQYF	TGTGCCTGGAGAAGAGGGCTTAGCACAGATACGCAGTATTTT
NA	NA	TRBJ2-7	TRBV7-9	CASSLVIGEQYF	TGTGCCAGCAGCTTAGTCATAGGCGAGCAGTACTTC
once	TRBD2	TRBJ2-3	TRBV2	CASKELAGVDTQYF	TGTGCCAGCAAAGAGCTAGCGGGAGTAGATACGCAGTATTTT
NA	NA	TRBJ2-3	TRBV6-5	CASSYSNRPFTDTQYF	TGTGCCAGCAGTTACTCGAATAGACCTTTCACAGATACGCAGTATTTT
NA	NA	TRBJ2-2	TRBV21-1	CASSPPGQGAWWSGELFF	TGTGCCAGCAGCCCTCCGGGACAGGGGGCCTGGTGGTCCGGGGAGCTGTTTTTT
NA	NA	TRBJ1-2	TRBV5-1	CASTERDGLYGYTF	TGCGCCAGCACTGAGAGGGATGGACTATATGGCTACACCTTC
NA	NA	TRBJ1-2	TRBV6-5	CASSYSKGGYGYTF	TGTGCCAGCAGTTACTCGAAAGGAGGCTATGGCTACACCTTC
few	NA	TRBJ2-7	TRBV2	CASSPLDEQYF	TGTGCCAGCAGTCCCCTGGACGAGCAGTACTTC
NA	NA	TRBJ1-1	TRBV6-6	CASSYYAVTEAFF	TGTGCCAGCAGTTACTATGCGGTTACTGAAGCTTTCTTT
NA	NA	TRBJ1-2	TRBV14	CASSQALKGGGYTF	TGTGCCAGCAGCCAAGCCTTGAAGGGCGGTGGCTACACCTTC